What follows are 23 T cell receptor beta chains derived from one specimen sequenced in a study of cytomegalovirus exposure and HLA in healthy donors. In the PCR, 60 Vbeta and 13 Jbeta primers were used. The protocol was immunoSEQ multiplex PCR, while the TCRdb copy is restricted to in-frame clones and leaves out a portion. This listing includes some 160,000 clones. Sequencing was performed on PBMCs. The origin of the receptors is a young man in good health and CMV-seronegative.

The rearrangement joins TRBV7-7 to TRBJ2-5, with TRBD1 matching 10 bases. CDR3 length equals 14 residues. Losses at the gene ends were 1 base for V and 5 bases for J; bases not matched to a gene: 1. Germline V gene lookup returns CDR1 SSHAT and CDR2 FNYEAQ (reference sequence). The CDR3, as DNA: TGTGCCAGCAGCTTAGGGACAGGGGGGGAGACCCAGTACTTC. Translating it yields CASSLGTGGETQYF. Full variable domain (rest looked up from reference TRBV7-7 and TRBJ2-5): GAGVSQSPRYKVTKRGQDVTLRCDPISSHATLYWYQQALGQGPEFLTYFNYEAQPDKSGLPSDRFSAERPEGSISTLTIQRTEQRDSAMYRCASSLGTGGETQYFGPGTRLLVL.

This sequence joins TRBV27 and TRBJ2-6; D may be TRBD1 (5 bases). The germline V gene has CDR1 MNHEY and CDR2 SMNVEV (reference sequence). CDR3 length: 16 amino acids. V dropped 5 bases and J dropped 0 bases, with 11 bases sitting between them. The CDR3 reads CASSPGLGSGANVLTF. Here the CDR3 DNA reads TGTGCCAGCAGTCCAGGGCTCGGCTCTGGGGCCAACGTCCTGACTTTC.

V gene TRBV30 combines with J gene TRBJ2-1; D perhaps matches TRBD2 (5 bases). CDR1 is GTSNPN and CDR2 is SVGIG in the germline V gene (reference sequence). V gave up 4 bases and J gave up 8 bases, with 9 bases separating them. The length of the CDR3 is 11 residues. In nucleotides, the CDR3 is TGTGCCTGGACCCTAGCAGATGAGCAGTTCTTC. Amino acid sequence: CAWTLADEQFF.

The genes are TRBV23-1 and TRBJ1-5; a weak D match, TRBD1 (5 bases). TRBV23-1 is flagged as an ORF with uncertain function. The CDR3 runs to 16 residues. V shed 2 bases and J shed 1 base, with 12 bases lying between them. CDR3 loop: CASSQRAGHSNQPQHF. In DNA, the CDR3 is TGCGCCAGCAGTCAACGGGCGGGGCACAGCAATCAGCCCCAGCATTTT.

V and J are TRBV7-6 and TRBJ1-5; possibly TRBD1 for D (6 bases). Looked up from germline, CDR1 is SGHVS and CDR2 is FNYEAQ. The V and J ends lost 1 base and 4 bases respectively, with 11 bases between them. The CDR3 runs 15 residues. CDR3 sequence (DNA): TGTGCCAGCAGCTTAGTCACAGGGAGAAATCAGCCCCAGCATTTT. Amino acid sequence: CASSLVTGRNQPQHF.

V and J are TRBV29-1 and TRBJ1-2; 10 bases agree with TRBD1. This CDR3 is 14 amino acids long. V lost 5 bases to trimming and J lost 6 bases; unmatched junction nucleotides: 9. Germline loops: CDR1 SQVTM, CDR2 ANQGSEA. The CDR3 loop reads CSVTRQGARDGYTF. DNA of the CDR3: TGCAGCGTTACGAGACAGGGGGCGAGGGATGGCTACACCTTC.

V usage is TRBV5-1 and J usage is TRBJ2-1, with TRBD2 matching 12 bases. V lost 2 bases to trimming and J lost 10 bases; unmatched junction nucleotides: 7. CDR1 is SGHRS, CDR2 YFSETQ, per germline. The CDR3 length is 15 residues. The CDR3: CASSFRLAGVEEQFF. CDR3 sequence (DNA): TGCGCCAGCAGCTTTAGACTAGCGGGAGTGGAGGAGCAGTTCTTC.

The CDR3: CASSETGGHSGANVLTF. CDR3 sequence (DNA): TGTGCCAGCAGTGAGACAGGGGGGCACTCTGGGGCCAACGTCCTGACTTTC. The genes are TRBV6-4 and TRBJ2-6; 9 bases are shared with TRBD1. The junction had 3 bases not matched to a gene; V was cut back by 3 bases and J by 0 bases. The CDR3 totals 17 residues. Germline V gene lookup returns CDR1 MRHNA and CDR2 SNTAGT.

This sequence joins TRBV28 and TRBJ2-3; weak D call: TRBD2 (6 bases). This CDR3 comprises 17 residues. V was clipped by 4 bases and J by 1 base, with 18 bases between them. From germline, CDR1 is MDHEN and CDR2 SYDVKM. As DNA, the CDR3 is TGTGCCAGCAGTTACGTAGTGGGGGGAAGCGGCACAGATACGCAGTATTTT. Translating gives CASSYVVGGSGTDTQYF.

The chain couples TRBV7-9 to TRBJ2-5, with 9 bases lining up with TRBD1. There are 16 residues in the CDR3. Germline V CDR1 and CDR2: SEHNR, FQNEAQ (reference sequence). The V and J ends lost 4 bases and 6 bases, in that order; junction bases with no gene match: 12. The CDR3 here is CASSYGRGQGEKTQYF. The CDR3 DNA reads TGTGCCAGCAGCTACGGAAGGGGACAGGGCGAGAAGACCCAGTACTTC.

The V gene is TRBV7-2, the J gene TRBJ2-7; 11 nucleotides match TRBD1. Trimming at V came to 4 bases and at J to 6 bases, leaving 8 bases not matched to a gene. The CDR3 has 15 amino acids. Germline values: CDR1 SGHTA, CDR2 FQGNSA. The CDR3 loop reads CASSSTRTGGVEQYF. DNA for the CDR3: TGTGCCAGCAGCTCTACAAGGACAGGGGGCGTCGAGCAGTACTTC.

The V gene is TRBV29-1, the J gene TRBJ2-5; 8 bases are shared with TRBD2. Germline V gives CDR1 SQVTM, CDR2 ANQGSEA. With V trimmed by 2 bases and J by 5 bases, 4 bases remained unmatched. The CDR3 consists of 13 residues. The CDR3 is CSVEYGRGETQYF. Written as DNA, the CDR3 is TGCAGCGTTGAATACGGGAGGGGGGAGACCCAGTACTTC. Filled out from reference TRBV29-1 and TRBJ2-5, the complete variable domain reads SAVISQKPSRDICQRGTSLTIQCQVDSQVTMMFWYRQQPGQSLTLIATANQGSEATYESGFVIDKFPISRPNLTFSTLTVSNMSPEDSSIYLCSVEYGRGETQYFGPGTRLLVL.

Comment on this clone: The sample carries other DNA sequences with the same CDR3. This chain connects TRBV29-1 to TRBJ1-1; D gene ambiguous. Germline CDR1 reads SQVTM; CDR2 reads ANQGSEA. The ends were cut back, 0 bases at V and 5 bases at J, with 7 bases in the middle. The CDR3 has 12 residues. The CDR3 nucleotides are TGCAGCGTTGAAGATCCCAGTACTGAAGCTTTCTTT. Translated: CSVEDPSTEAFF.

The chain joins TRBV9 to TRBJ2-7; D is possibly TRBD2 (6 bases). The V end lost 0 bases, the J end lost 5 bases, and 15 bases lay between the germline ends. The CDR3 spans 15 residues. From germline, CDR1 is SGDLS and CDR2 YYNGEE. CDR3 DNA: TGTGCCAGCAGCGTAGAACTCCCGGGAGTCCACGAGCAGTACTTC. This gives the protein CASSVELPGVHEQYF.

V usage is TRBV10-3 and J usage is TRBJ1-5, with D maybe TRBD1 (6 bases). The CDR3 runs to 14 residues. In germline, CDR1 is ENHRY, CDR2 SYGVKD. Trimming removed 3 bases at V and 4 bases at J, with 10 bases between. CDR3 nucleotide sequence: TGTGCCATCAGTGAAGGGGGTGGTAATCAGCCCCAGCATTTT. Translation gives CAISEGGGNQPQHF.

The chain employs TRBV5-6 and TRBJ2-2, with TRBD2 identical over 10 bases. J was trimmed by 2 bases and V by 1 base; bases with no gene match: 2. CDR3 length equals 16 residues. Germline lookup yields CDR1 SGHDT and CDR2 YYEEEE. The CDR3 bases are TGTGCCAGCAGCTTGTTACTAGCGGGAAACACCGGGGAGCTGTTTTTT. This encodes CASSLLLAGNTGELFF.

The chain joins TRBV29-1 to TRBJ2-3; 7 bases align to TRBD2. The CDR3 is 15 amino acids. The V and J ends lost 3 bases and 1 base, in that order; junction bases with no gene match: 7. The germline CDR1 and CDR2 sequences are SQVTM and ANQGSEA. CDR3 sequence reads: CSVEVFAGGTDTQYF. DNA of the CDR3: TGCAGCGTTGAGGTCTTTGCGGGAGGCACAGATACGCAGTATTTT.

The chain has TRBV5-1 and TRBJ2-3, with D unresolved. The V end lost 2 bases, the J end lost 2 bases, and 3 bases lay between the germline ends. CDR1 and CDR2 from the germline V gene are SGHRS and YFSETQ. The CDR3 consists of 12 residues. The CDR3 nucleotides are TGCGCCAGCAGCTTACACACAGATACGCAGTATTTT. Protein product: CASSLHTDTQYF.

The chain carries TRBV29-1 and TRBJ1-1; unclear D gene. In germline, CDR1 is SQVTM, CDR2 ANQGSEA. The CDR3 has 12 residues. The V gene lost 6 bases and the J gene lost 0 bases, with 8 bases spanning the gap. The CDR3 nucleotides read TGCAGCGTCCGCGGAATGAACACTGAAGCTTTCTTT. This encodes CSVRGMNTEAFF.

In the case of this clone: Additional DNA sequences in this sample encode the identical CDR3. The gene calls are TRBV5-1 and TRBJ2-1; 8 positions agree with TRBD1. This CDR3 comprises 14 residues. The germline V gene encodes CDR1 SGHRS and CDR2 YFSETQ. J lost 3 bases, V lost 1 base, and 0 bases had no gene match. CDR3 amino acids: CASSLTGGYNEQFF. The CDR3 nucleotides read TGCGCCAGCAGCTTGACAGGGGGCTACAATGAGCAGTTCTTC.

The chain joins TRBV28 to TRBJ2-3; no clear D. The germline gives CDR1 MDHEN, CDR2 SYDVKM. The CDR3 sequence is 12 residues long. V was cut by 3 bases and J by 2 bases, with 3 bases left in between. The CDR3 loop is CASSFYTDTQYF. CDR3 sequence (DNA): TGTGCCAGCAGTTTTTACACAGATACGCAGTATTTT.

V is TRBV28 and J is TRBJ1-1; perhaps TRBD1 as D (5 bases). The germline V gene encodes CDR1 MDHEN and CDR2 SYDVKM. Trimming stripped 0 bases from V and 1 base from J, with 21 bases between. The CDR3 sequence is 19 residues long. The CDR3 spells CASSLWPKGRGTWNTEAFF. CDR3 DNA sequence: TGTGCCAGCAGTTTATGGCCAAAAGGGCGCGGGACTTGGAACACTGAAGCTTTCTTT.

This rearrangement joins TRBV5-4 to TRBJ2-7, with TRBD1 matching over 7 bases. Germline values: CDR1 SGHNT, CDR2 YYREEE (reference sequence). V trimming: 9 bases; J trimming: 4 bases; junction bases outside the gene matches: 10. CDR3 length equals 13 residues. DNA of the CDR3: TGTGCCATCTCCGACAGGGACCTATACGAGCAGTACTTC. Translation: CAISDRDLYEQYF.